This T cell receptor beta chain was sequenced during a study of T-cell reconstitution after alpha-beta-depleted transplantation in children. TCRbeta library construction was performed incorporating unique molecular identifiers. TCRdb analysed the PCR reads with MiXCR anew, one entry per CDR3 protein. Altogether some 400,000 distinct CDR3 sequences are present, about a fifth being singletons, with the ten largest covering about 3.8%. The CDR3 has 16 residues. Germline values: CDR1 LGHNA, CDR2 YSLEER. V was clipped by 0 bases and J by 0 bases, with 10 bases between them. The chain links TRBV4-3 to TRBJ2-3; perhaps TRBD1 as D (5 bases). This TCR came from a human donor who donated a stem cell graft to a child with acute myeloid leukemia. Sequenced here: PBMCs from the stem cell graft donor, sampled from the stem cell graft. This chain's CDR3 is CASSQDTGPSTDTQYF. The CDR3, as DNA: TGCGCCAGCAGCCAAGATACAGGCCCGAGCACAGATACGCAGTATTTT.